This is a list of T cell receptor beta chains from one sample in a study of regulatory T cells in long-lasting Graves disease. TCRdb analysed the multiplex PCR reads with MiXCR anew, one entry per CDR3 protein. The data show about 420,000 distinct CDR3 sequences, roughly 17% seen once. Another study also made use of these data, one on T cells in Graves' hyperthyroidism and ophthalmopathy.

This specimen consisted of peripheral blood mononuclear cells (PBMCs), obtained at new diagnosis, from a patient treated with antithyroid drugs. These receptors were taken from a woman between 18 and 29 years old with Graves disease. CDR3s include the opening cysteine and the closing phenylalanine or tryptophan. The D gene is left open where the match is weak. Clone size is shown for a subset of rows, as once, few, many or a class of expanded clone.

CASSFSSGRQQYF TGTGCCAGCAGTTTTTCATCTGGGCGTCAGCAGTACTTC many TRBJ2-7 13 TRBV27 .
CASSQGFGRTNTEAFF TGCGCCAGCAGCCAGGGTTTCGGACGGACGAACACTGAAGCTTTCTTT few TRBJ1-1 16 TRBV4-1 .
CASRWGNTGELFF TGTGCCAGCAGGTGGGGGAACACCGGGGAGCTGTTTTTT many TRBJ2-2 13 TRBV28 .
CSASSNTEAFF TGCAGTGCTAGTTCGAACACTGAAGCTTTCTTT few TRBJ1-1 11 TRBV20-1 .
CASSLDRELFF TGCGCCAGCAGCTTAGATAGGGAGCTGTTTTTT . TRBJ2-2 11 TRBV5-1 .
CASTLRRGEWREQYF TGTGCCAGCACCCTTAGGAGGGGGGAGTGGCGGGAGCAGTACTTC . TRBJ2-7 15 TRBV7-8 .
CSVVYDANTEAFF TGCAGCGTTGTGTATGACGCGAACACTGAAGCTTTCTTT many TRBJ1-1 13 TRBV29-1 .
CASSLWGRTMETQYF TGTGCCAGCAGCTTATGGGGCAGGACAATGGAGACCCAGTACTTC . TRBJ2-5 15 TRBV7-9 .
CASSPTAGMSYEQYF TGTGCCAGCAGCCCGACGGCGGGGATGTCCTACGAGCAGTACTTC many TRBJ2-7 15 TRBV11-2 .
CASSQELGDIEQFF TGTGCCAGCAGCCAAGAGTTGGGAGATATTGAGCAGTTCTTC few TRBJ2-1 14 TRBV3-1 .
CASSDRDSPTDTQYF TGTGCCAGCAGTGACCGGGACTCTCCCACAGATACGCAGTATTTT many TRBJ2-3 15 TRBV6-1 .
CASSPLTSTDTQYF TGTGCCAGCAGCCCCTTGACTAGCACAGATACGCAGTATTTT many TRBJ2-3 14 TRBV11-2 .
CAISVREGDYGYTF TGTGCCATCAGTGTCAGGGAAGGCGACTATGGCTACACCTTC few TRBJ1-2 14 TRBV10-3 .
CASSLGGRVNEQFF TGTGCCAGCAGCTTAGGGGGGCGGGTGAATGAGCAGTTCTTC many TRBJ2-1 14 TRBV11-2 .
CASSGQVYEQYF TGTGCCAGCAGTGGCCAAGTCTACGAGCAGTACTTC many TRBJ2-7 12 TRBV6-1 .
CSVEGGTGSEQFF TGCAGCGTTGAAGGAGGTACAGGGAGTGAGCAGTTCTTC many TRBJ2-1 13 TRBV29-1 .
CSVENSARGPYEQYF TGCAGCGTTGAAAATTCGGCTAGAGGTCCCTACGAGCAGTACTTC . TRBJ2-7 15 TRBV29-1 .
CASSVVGGTDTQYF TGTGCCAGCAGCGTAGTTGGGGGCACAGATACGCAGTATTTT many TRBJ2-3 14 TRBV9 .
CASSRGRDSPLHF TGTGCCAGCAGTAGGGGTAGGGATTCACCCCTCCACTTT few TRBJ1-6 13 TRBV27 .
CSASPSGRRNEQFF TGCAGTGCTTCCCCTAGCGGGAGGAGGAATGAGCAGTTCTTC few TRBJ2-1 14 TRBV20-1 TRBD2
CASMGVLTGTDTQYF TGTGCCAGCATGGGGGTACTAACAGGCACAGATACGCAGTATTTT . TRBJ2-3 15 TRBV28 .
CASSEDRRQMSYGYTF TGTGCCAGCAGTGAAGATAGAAGACAGATGTCCTATGGCTACACCTTC . TRBJ1-2 16 TRBV2 .
CASSLDLVGTGSYEQYF TGTGCCAGCAGCTTAGATCTGGTCGGGACCGGCTCCTACGAGCAGTACTTC many TRBJ2-7 17 TRBV11-2 .
CASSLRGEYGYTF TGTGCCAGCAGCCTAAGAGGGGAGTATGGCTACACCTTC few TRBJ1-2 13 TRBV11-3 .
CASSELGNEQYF TGTGCCAGCAGTGAATTAGGTAACGAGCAGTACTTC many TRBJ2-7 12 TRBV2 .
CASSDGLEAFF TGTGCCAGCAGTGACGGCCTAGAAGCTTTCTTT . TRBJ1-1 11 TRBV10-3 .
CASSRRGSGLAKNIQYF TGTGCCAGCAGCCGAAGAGGATCAGGGTTAGCCAAAAACATTCAGTACTTC . TRBJ2-4 17 TRBV3-1 .
CASTQSGRATEAFF TGTGCCAGCACCCAATCCGGCAGGGCCACTGAAGCTTTCTTT many TRBJ1-1 14 TRBV11-3 .
CASSPGQGGLYEQYF TGTGCCAGCAGCCCAGGACAGGGGGGCCTGTACGAGCAGTACTTC many TRBJ2-7 15 TRBV7-9 TRBD1
CASRLPTGTWGGELFF TGTGCCAGCAGGCTACCCACCGGGACCTGGGGCGGGGAGCTGTTTTTT . TRBJ2-2 16 TRBV28 .
CASSFGTSPQEQYF TGTGCCAGCAGCTTTGGGACTAGCCCACAGGAGCAGTACTTC . TRBJ2-7 14 TRBV5-5 TRBD2
CSARDWVRANTYEQYF TGCAGTGCTAGAGATTGGGTCCGGGCTAACACCTACGAGCAGTACTTC . TRBJ2-7 16 TRBV20-1 .
CASSEYIAGVTYNEQFF TGTGCCAGCAGTGAATACATAGCGGGAGTCACCTACAATGAGCAGTTCTTC . TRBJ2-1 17 TRBV25-1 TRBD2
CATSSEILAGGVETQYF TGTGCCACCAGCTCCGAAATCCTAGCGGGAGGAGTTGAGACCCAGTACTTC . TRBJ2-5 17 TRBV15 TRBD2
CASSLAGQGTYEQYF TGTGCCAGCAGCTTAGCGGGACAGGGCACCTACGAGCAGTACTTC many TRBJ2-7 15 TRBV11-2 TRBD1
CATGTLDSYEQYF TGTGCTACCGGGACACTAGACTCCTACGAGCAGTACTTC . TRBJ2-7 13 TRBV7-8 .
CASRNTGLNTEAFF TGTGCCAGCAGAAATACAGGATTGAACACTGAAGCTTTCTTT few TRBJ1-1 14 TRBV12-3/TRBV12-4 .
CASSRGVSTGELFF TGTGCCAGCAGCAGAGGGGTGAGCACCGGGGAGCTGTTTTTT . TRBJ2-2 14 TRBV27 .
CAISSYRTDSNQPQHF TGTGCCATCTCGAGTTATAGGACAGATAGCAATCAGCCCCAGCATTTT many TRBJ1-5 16 TRBV28 .
CASSVGQALTDTQYF TGTGCCAGCAGCGTCGGACAGGCTTTGACAGATACGCAGTATTTT many TRBJ2-3 15 TRBV11-2 TRBD1
CASSISRYNEQFF TGTGCCAGTAGTATCTCACGGTACAATGAGCAGTTCTTC . TRBJ2-1 13 TRBV19 .
CASSFRSVIDTQYF TGTGCCAGCAGTTTTCGTAGCGTTATAGATACGCAGTATTTT many TRBJ2-3 14 TRBV28 .
CSADQGVSTDTQYF TGCAGTGCGGACCAGGGGGTCAGCACAGATACGCAGTATTTT . TRBJ2-3 14 TRBV20-1 TRBD1
CASSGPNTDTQYF TGTGCCAGTAGTGGGCCAAACACAGATACGCAGTATTTT . TRBJ2-3 13 TRBV19 .
CSVPGPRTDTQYF TGCAGCGTACCTGGTCCCCGCACAGATACGCAGTATTTT many TRBJ2-3 13 TRBV29-1 .
CSVGRGNEQFF TGCAGCGTCGGGCGGGGGAATGAGCAGTTCTTC few TRBJ2-1 11 TRBV29-1 TRBD2
CASSLLTRGKLYEQYF TGTGCCAGCAGCTTATTAACCAGGGGGAAACTCTACGAGCAGTACTTC few TRBJ2-7 16 TRBV7-9 TRBD1